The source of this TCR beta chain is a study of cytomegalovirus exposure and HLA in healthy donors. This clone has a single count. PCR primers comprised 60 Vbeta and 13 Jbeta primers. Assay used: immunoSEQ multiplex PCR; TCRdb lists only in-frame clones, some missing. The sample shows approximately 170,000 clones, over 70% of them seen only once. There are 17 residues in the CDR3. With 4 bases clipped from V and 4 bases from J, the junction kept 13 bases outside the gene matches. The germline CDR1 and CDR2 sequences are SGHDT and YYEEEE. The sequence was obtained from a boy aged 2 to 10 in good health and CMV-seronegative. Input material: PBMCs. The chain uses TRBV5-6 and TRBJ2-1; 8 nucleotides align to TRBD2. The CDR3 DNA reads TGTGCCAGCAGCCTCCTCGACCGGGGGGGAACATACAATGAGCAGTTCTTC. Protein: CASSLLDRGGTYNEQFF.